This T cell receptor beta chain appears in the sequencing data of a study of cytomegalovirus exposure and HLA in healthy donors. Study overall: It was reported in a later analysis that the 100 to 150 validation repertoires used the same platform as the roughly 700 first-cohort repertoires.

The CDR3 covers 12 residues. The V and J ends lost 1 base and 8 bases respectively, with 10 bases between them. The germline V gene encodes CDR1 SGHRS and CDR2 YFSETQ. An approximately 130-subject validation cohort, separate from the roughly 670-subject first cohort, supplied the donors. TCRdb keeps only in-frame clones here, not all; method: immunoSEQ multiplex PCR. Among 65,000 to 85,000 clones, 85% to 95% were seen once, and the ten largest hold about 0.7%. The study, taken as a whole, reports: Three chains linked to CMV were shown in vitro to be specific for CMV antigens. TCR beta chains numbering roughly 150 were designated cytomegalovirus-associated.

In the case of this clone: Its antigen is undetermined.

This clonotype was obtained from a woman between 18 and 29 years old in good health and CMV-seronegative. V and J are TRBV5-1 and TRBJ2-7, with D possibly TRBD2 on 5 matching bases. Sample: PBMCs. CDR3 protein: CASSLNRGKQYF. CDR3 sequence (DNA): TGCGCCAGCAGCTTGAATCGAGGGAAGCAGTACTTC.